A single sample is the source of the 21 T cell receptor beta chains below, sequenced in a study of cytomegalovirus exposure and HLA in healthy donors. It was with 60 Vbeta and 13 Jbeta primers that the PCR ran. The assay was immunoSEQ multiplex PCR, and TCRdb's table has in-frame clones only and misses some. Among about 100,000 clones listed, around 82% were seen once. Source material: PBMCs. Receptor source: a woman in her sixties or seventies in good health and CMV-seronegative.

The J gene is TRBJ1-5, the V gene TRBV7-2, with 7 bases identical to TRBD1. The CDR3 is made up of 15 amino acids. Germline lookup yields CDR1 SGHTA and CDR2 FQGNSA. V was pared by 1 base and J by 3 bases, with 3 bases of the junction left unmatched. The CDR3 DNA reads as TGTGCCAGCAGCTTAGAGGGGGCTTTCAATCAGCCCCAGCATTTT. Protein: CASSLEGAFNQPQHF.

This clone was seen a handful of times. The rearrangement joins TRBV18 to TRBJ2-2; no reliable D call. This CDR3 is 16 amino acids long. With 0 bases removed from V and 1 base from J, the gap between germline ends came to 9 bases. Per the germline V gene, CDR1 is KGHSH and CDR2 is LQKENI. The DNA for the CDR3 is TGTGCCAGCTCACCACCGTCCAGGTTGAACACCGGGGAGCTGTTTTTT. Translation: CASSPPSRLNTGELFF.

V gene TRBV5-1 combines with J gene TRBJ1-6; possible D gene TRBD1, 5 bases. This CDR3 region has 13 residues. Trimming took off 0 bases at V and 8 bases at J, with 6 bases between the two ends. Germline-derived CDR1 and CDR2 are SGHRS and YFSETQ. In DNA, the CDR3 is TGCGCCAGCAGCTTGGCGGGGGATTCACCCCTCCACTTT. It codes for CASSLAGDSPLHF.

This clone was observed a handful of times. The chain has TRBV2 and TRBJ1-5, with D uncertain. The CDR3 totals 13 residues. Germline loops: CDR1 SNHLY, CDR2 FYNNEI. V lost 3 bases and J 4 bases, leaving 7 bases between the germline ends. The CDR3 DNA reads TGTGCCAGCAGTGACAGGCGAAATCAGCCCCAGCATTTT. Residues: CASSDRRNQPQHF.

V usage is TRBV7-9 and J usage is TRBJ2-7, with D perhaps matching TRBD1 (6 bases). Trimming left V 4 bases short and J 2 bases short, with 12 bases between. In germline, CDR1 is SEHNR, CDR2 FQNEAQ (reference sequence). CDR3 length: 14 amino acids. CDR3 sequence reads: CASSSPQGPYEQYF. In DNA form, the CDR3 reads TGTGCCAGCAGCTCCCCACAGGGCCCCTACGAGCAGTACTTC. Looking up the rest from reference TRBV7-9 and TRBJ2-7 gives the full variable domain: DTGVSQNPRHKITKRGQNVTFRCDPISEHNRLYWYRQTLGQGPEFLTYFQNEAQLEKSRLLSDRFSAERPKGSFSTLEIQRTEQGDSAMYLCASSSPQGPYEQYFGPGTRLTVT.

The chain couples TRBV7-2 to TRBJ2-2; D gene uncertain. Trimming removed 1 base at V and 7 bases at J, with 7 bases between. Per the germline V gene, CDR1 is SGHTA and CDR2 is FQGNSA. The CDR3 covers 13 residues. CDR3 residues: CASSLVRIGELFF. The CDR3 DNA sequence: TGTGCCAGCAGCTTAGTGCGCATCGGGGAGCTGTTTTTT. The full variable domain, in which reference TRBV7-2 and TRBJ2-2 provide the parts outside the CDR3, is GAGVSQSPSNKVTEKGKDVELRCDPISGHTALYWYRQSLGQGLEFLIYFQGNSAPDKSGLPSDRFSAERTGGSVSTLTIQRTQQEDSAVYLCASSLVRIGELFFGEGSRLTVL.

The chain couples TRBV4-3 to TRBJ2-1; D remains ambiguous. Trimming cost V 0 bases and J 2 bases, with 11 bases left between them. In germline, CDR1 is LGHNA, CDR2 YSLEER. The CDR3 is made up of 16 amino acids. CDR3 loop: CASSQDPLPAYNEQFF. In DNA form, the CDR3 reads TGCGCCAGCAGCCAAGATCCCCTCCCCGCCTACAATGAGCAGTTCTTC.

V is TRBV28 and J is TRBJ2-1, with TRBD2 as a possible D gene (5 bases). V lost 3 bases, J lost 6 bases, and 18 bases lay in between. Germline-derived CDR1 and CDR2 are MDHEN and SYDVKM. This CDR3 comprises 16 residues. The CDR3 loop is CASSFSWERPTNEQFF. The CDR3 DNA is TGTGCCAGCAGTTTTAGTTGGGAGCGTCCCACCAATGAGCAGTTCTTC.

The V and J genes are TRBV28 and TRBJ1-2; 7 bases are shared with TRBD1. Germline V CDR1 and CDR2: MDHEN, SYDVKM. The CDR3 is 12 residues long. Trimming took 6 bases from V and 13 from J; bases not matched to a gene: 11. The CDR3, as DNA: TGTGCCAGCAGCCGTGGGACAGAGCCAGCCACCTTC. This codes for CASSRGTEPATF.

V is TRBV7-2 and J is TRBJ2-3; D is unclear. CDR3 size: 15 residues. In germline, CDR1 is SGHTA, CDR2 FQGNSA. Deletions cut 2 bases from V and 0 bases from J, with 9 bases between. For the CDR3, the DNA is TGTGCCAGCAGCTTATCACACCCGAGCACAGATACGCAGTATTTT. It is translated as CASSLSHPSTDTQYF.

This clone was counted a single time. This chain links TRBV28 with TRBJ2-7; 9 bases align to TRBD1. The trim removed 8 bases at V and 2 bases at J, leaving 7 bases unmatched. The CDR3 consists of 14 residues. CDR1 is MDHEN and CDR2 is SYDVKM in the germline V gene. The CDR3 DNA follows: TGTGCCAGCTTTCCTGGGACAGGGACCTACGAGCAGTACTTC. Encoded protein: CASFPGTGTYEQYF.

V usage is TRBV4-3 and J usage is TRBJ2-1, with a possible D match to TRBD2 (6 bases). Germline lookup yields CDR1 LGHNA and CDR2 YSLEER. This CDR3 is 17 amino acids long. The V and J ends lost 0 bases and 8 bases respectively, with 20 bases between them. The DNA of the CDR3 is TGCGCCAGCAGCCAAGATAGGGCTAGCGCCTTAAGGGATGAGCAGTTCTTC. Protein product: CASSQDRASALRDEQFF.

The chain recombines TRBV2 with TRBJ1-1; D possibly corresponds to TRBD1 (6 bases). With 2 bases removed from V and 7 bases from J, the gap between germline ends came to 14 bases. The CDR3 consists of 14 residues. Germline-derived CDR1 and CDR2 are SNHLY and FYNNEI. The CDR3 is CASSEQQGPSEAFF. In nucleotides, the CDR3 is TGTGCCAGCAGTGAACAACAGGGACCAAGTGAAGCTTTCTTT.

The chain uses TRBV15 and TRBJ1-5; TRBD1 matches at 11 bases. The CDR3 length is 16 residues. V gave up 3 bases and J gave up 4 bases; unmatched junction bases: 5. Germline V gene data show CDR1 as LNHNV and CDR2 as YYDKDF (reference sequence). The CDR3 spells CATSRTGTGGNQPQHF. CDR3 DNA sequence: TGTGCCACCAGCAGGACCGGGACAGGGGGGAATCAGCCCCAGCATTTT.

This clone was counted a few times. J is TRBJ1-1 and V is TRBV27, with a weak D call TRBD1 (6 bases). The ends were cut back, 10 bases at V and 0 bases at J, with 12 bases in the middle. The CDR3 is 13 amino acids. Germline CDR1 and CDR2: MNHEY and SMNVEV (reference sequence). The CDR3 DNA is TGTGCCACCTTTGGACAGTTGAACACTGAAGCTTTCTTT. The encoded protein is CATFGQLNTEAFF.

The chain links TRBV20-1 to TRBJ1-6; D gene ambiguous. Trimming took 3 bases from V and 15 from J, leaving 12 bases between them. The CDR3 is 11 residues long. Germline V lookup: CDR1 DFQATT, CDR2 SNEGSKA (reference sequence). The CDR3 region is CSASPGEFLHF. CDR3 coding DNA: TGCAGTGCTAGCCCGGGAGAATTCCTCCACTTT.

The chain couples TRBV7-2 to TRBJ2-5; D is undetermined. Germline CDR1 and CDR2: SGHTA and FQGNSA. The CDR3 is made up of 12 amino acids. The germline V and J ends were trimmed by 5 bases and 0 bases, with 4 bases remaining between them. The CDR3: CASSPYQETQYF. CDR3 DNA: TGTGCCAGCAGCCCGTACCAAGAGACCCAGTACTTC.

The chain has TRBV7-9 and TRBJ1-2; no clear D. Germline V gene data show CDR1 as SEHNR and CDR2 as FQNEAQ (reference sequence). V shed 0 bases and J shed 6 bases, with 8 bases lying between them. The CDR3 loop spans 13 amino acids. The CDR3 is CASSLAAVDGYTF. CDR3 DNA: TGTGCCAGCAGCTTAGCGGCCGTTGATGGCTACACCTTC.

The chain is built from TRBV20-1 and TRBJ1-3; D gene unclear. The germline V and J ends were trimmed by 3 bases and 4 bases, with 4 bases remaining between them. The CDR3 spans 11 residues. The germline V gene encodes CDR1 DFQATT and CDR2 SNEGSKA (reference sequence). CDR3 DNA: TGCAGTGCTAGTCTCGGAAACACCATATATTTT. Translation gives CSASLGNTIYF.

As DNA, the CDR3 is TGTGCCTGGAGACCAGCGTACTACTATGGCTACACCTTC. The encoded protein is CAWRPAYYYGYTF. The chain links TRBV30 to TRBJ1-2; D not certain. With 3 bases removed from V and 3 bases from J, the gap between germline ends came to 11 bases. The CDR3 runs to 13 residues. Germline V gene data show CDR1 as GTSNPN and CDR2 as SVGIG (reference sequence).

The chain links TRBV7-9 to TRBJ1-1; maybe TRBD1 (6 bases). The CDR3 spans 15 residues. The V end was cut by 5 bases, the J end by 1 base, with 14 bases between. In germline, CDR1 is SEHNR, CDR2 FQNEAQ (reference sequence). CDR3 residues: CASSDPGHPNTEAFF. The DNA for the CDR3 is TGTGCCAGCAGCGATCCGGGACACCCGAACACTGAAGCTTTCTTT. The full variable domain, in which reference TRBV7-9 and TRBJ1-1 provide the parts outside the CDR3, is DTGVSQNPRHKITKRGQNVTFRCDPISEHNRLYWYRQTLGQGPEFLTYFQNEAQLEKSRLLSDRFSAERPKGSFSTLEIQRTEQGDSAMYLCASSDPGHPNTEAFFGQGTRLTVV.